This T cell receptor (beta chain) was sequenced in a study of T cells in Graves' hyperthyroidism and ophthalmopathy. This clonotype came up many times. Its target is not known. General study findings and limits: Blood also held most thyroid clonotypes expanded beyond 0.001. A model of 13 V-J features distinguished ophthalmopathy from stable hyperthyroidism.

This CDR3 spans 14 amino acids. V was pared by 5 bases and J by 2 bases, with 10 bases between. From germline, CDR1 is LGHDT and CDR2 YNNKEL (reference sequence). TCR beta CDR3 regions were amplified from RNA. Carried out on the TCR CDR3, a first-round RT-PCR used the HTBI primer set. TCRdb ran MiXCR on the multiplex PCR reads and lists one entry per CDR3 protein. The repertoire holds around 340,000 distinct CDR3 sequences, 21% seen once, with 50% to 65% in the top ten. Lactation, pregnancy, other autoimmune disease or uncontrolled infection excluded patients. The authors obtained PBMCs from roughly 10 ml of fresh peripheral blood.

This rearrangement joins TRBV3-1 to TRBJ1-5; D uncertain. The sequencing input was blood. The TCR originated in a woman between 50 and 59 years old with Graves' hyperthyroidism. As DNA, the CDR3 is TGTGCCAGCAGCAGCACTTCGGGCAATCAGCCCCAGCATTTT. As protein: CASSSTSGNQPQHF.